The T cell receptor (beta chain) described here comes from a study of T cells in localized non-small cell lung cancer. Study results and limitations: Adjacent lung tissue had a median roughly 62 of the top 100 clones found in the tumor. Higher adjacent-lung clonality was associated with shorter survival. Owing to sequencing of a solitary tumor region, heterogeneity cannot be discounted.

The repertoire was sequenced with immunoSEQ multiplex PCR; TCRdb's copy has only in-frame clones and lacks some. This sample has approximately 24,000 clones; 81% occur once, and the top ten carry roughly a tenth. The ends lost 3 bases at V and 1 base at J; junction bases unmatched: 4. The germline CDR1 and CDR2 sequences are SGHRS and YFSETQ. This CDR3 is 15 amino acids long. Worth noting for this clone: Antigen: not known.

The source of this sequence is a man aged 35-69 years with stage III squamous cell lung carcinoma. Source: peripheral blood, taken before any cancer treatment. The chain recombines TRBV5-1 with TRBJ2-1, with 7 bases fitting TRBD1. CDR3 DNA sequence: TGCGCCAGCAGCTCCGGGACAGAGTCCTACAATGAGCAGTTCTTC. This gives the protein CASSSGTESYNEQFF.